This T cell receptor (beta chain) was obtained from a study of blood T cell repertoires in COVID-19. Study details: COVID-19 samples from acute and convalescent phases originated in the United States, Italy and Spain. The analysed material was cDNA or gDNA that came from T cells, B-cell-depleted T cells, or PBMCs.

Source study methods: Researchers report that nucleated cell counts were estimated from reference gene primer amplification. The data were produced by immunoSEQ multiplex PCR, yet TCRdb's version contains in-frame clones alone and is incomplete. V, J and clone size are taken as reported in that table, and D and trimming were inferred from the DNA itself. This sample has roughly 100,000 clones, with over 70% found just once. The V and J ends lost 8 bases and 1 base, in that order; junction bases with no gene match: 13. Per the germline V gene, CDR1 is SNHLY and CDR2 is FYNNEI. CDR3 length: 18 residues.

What was sequenced was peripheral blood. The receptor comes from a man of 80 years or more with active or convalescent COVID-19. The V and J genes are TRBV2 and TRBJ2-2, with 10 nucleotides matching TRBD1. The CDR3 nucleotides read TGTGCCAGCGCAACCCGGGACAGGGGAACAATGAACACCGGGGAGCTGTTTTTT. This codes for CASATRDRGTMNTGELFF.